This T cell receptor (beta chain) was captured in a study of T cells in Graves' hyperthyroidism and ophthalmopathy. Germline V gene data show CDR1 as SGHTA and CDR2 as FQGNSA. The CDR3 sequence is 13 residues long. Note on this clonotype: Antigen: not known. Relative to the germline gene, one junction end is altered; a read error may explain this.

Thyroid ultrasound, orbital computed tomography, clinical symptoms, and serum thyroxine and TRAb underpinned diagnoses. Amplified TCR beta CDR3 regions came from RNA transcripts. Using the HTBI primer set, a first-round RT-PCR was run on the TCR CDR3. Each CDR3 protein is one row after TCRdb ran MiXCR on the multiplex PCR reads. This table has hundreds of thousands of distinct CDR3 sequences, around 16% appearing once. The study's findings and limits: Most thyroid clonotypes expanded above 0.001 were also detected in blood. It was a median approximately 6.9 months before onset that the model predicted ophthalmopathy.

Sequenced: blood. The clonotype comes from a woman aged 40 to 50 with Graves' ophthalmopathy. The chain employs TRBV7-2 and TRBJ1-2; 8 bases match TRBD1. CDR3 sequence reads: CASSADRVYGYAF. For the CDR3, the DNA is TGTGCCAGCAGCGCGGACAGGGTCTATGGCTACGCCTTC.